The text below deals with one TCR beta chain. Its antigen remains unknown. The sample belongs to a study of T cell responses to AZD1222 COVID-19 vaccine. Study context: Second-dose intervals near 4 or 12 weeks were combined. Points from the study as a whole: Mostly white British, mostly female donors; authors suggested clonal diversity may be underestimated.

The protocol was immunoSEQ multiplex PCR, while the TCRdb copy is restricted to in-frame clones and leaves out a portion. This sample has tens of thousands of clones; 87% occur once, and the top ten carry approximately 15%. This material consisted of peripheral blood, taken on day 0 of AZD1222 vaccination. The receptor's source is an adult in good health.

This CDR3 is CASSLLGQANEQFF. CDR3 DNA sequence: TGTGCCAGCAGTTTACTAGGACAGGCCAATGAGCAGTTCTTC. The gene calls are TRBV27 and TRBJ2-1; 7 bases match TRBD1. The CDR3 covers 14 residues. Germline values: CDR1 MNHEY, CDR2 SMNVEV (reference sequence). With 2 bases clipped from V and 6 bases from J, the junction kept 4 bases outside the gene matches.